This is a list of T cell receptor beta chains from one sample in a study of blood T cell repertoires in COVID-19. Produced via immunoSEQ multiplex PCR; TCRdb's table is partial and in-frame only. The top ten clones hold around 5.5% of a sample with roughly 100,000 clones, around nine tenths of them seen once. Sequenced sample: peripheral blood. These receptors were collected from a human donor in a cohort sampled during active COVID-19. Both conserved end residues are part of each CDR3. A D gene is named only where the DNA matches it firmly. Clone size is stated in some rows and not others, as once, few, many or a class when expanded.

V gene: TRBV7-8; D gene: -; clone size: -; J gene: TRBJ1-3; CDR3 length: 16; CDR3 protein: CASSLGRPDSGNTIYF; CDR3 DNA: TGTGCCAGCAGCTTGGGCCGGCCGGACTCTGGAAACACCATATATTTT
V gene: TRBV6-5; D gene: -; clone size: few; J gene: TRBJ1-1; CDR3 length: 13; CDR3 protein: CASRTAAAGRAFF; CDR3 DNA: TGTGCCAGCAGAACCGCGGCAGCGGGGAGAGCTTTCTTT
V gene: TRBV7-6; D gene: -; clone size: -; J gene: TRBJ1-5; CDR3 length: 13; CDR3 protein: CASSSNRDQPQHF; CDR3 DNA: TGTGCCAGCAGCTCCAACAGAGATCAGCCCCAGCATTTT
V gene: TRBV9; D gene: -; clone size: -; J gene: TRBJ1-6; CDR3 length: 14; CDR3 protein: CASTRRAGNSPLHF; CDR3 DNA: TGTGCCAGCACCCGGAGGGCAGGGAATTCACCCCTCCACTTT
V gene: TRBV5-4; D gene: -; clone size: -; J gene: TRBJ2-3; CDR3 length: 16; CDR3 protein: CASSALQWAETDTQYF; CDR3 DNA: TGTGCCAGCAGCGCCCTTCAGTGGGCAGAAACAGATACGCAGTATTTT
V gene: TRBV6-2/TRBV6-3; D gene: -; clone size: -; J gene: TRBJ2-7; CDR3 length: 11; CDR3 protein: CASSKLNEQYF; CDR3 DNA: TGTGCCAGCAGTAAACTAAACGAGCAGTACTTC
V gene: TRBV27; D gene: -; clone size: -; J gene: TRBJ1-5; CDR3 length: 14; CDR3 protein: CASSSNRAGQPQHF; CDR3 DNA: TGTGCCAGCAGTAGCAACAGGGCTGGGCAGCCCCAGCATTTT
V gene: TRBV7-2; D gene: -; clone size: -; J gene: TRBJ2-7; CDR3 length: 16; CDR3 protein: CASTPIWGVGAYEQYF; CDR3 DNA: TGTGCCAGCACCCCTATATGGGGGGTGGGTGCCTACGAGCAGTACTTC
V gene: TRBV18; D gene: -; clone size: -; J gene: TRBJ2-3; CDR3 length: 11; CDR3 protein: CASSLQDTQYF; CDR3 DNA: TGTGCCAGCTCACTTCAAGATACGCAGTATTTT
V gene: TRBV5-1; D gene: -; clone size: -; J gene: TRBJ1-2; CDR3 length: 14; CDR3 protein: CASSAEQGSHGYTF; CDR3 DNA: TGCGCCAGCAGTGCCGAACAGGGTAGCCATGGCTACACCTTC
V gene: TRBV10-3; D gene: TRBD1; clone size: -; J gene: TRBJ1-2; CDR3 length: 12; CDR3 protein: CAISVTGDGYTF; CDR3 DNA: TGTGCCATCAGTGTAACAGGGGATGGCTACACCTTC
V gene: TRBV19; D gene: TRBD1; clone size: -; J gene: TRBJ1-5; CDR3 length: 15; CDR3 protein: CASSIGQGGNQPQHF; CDR3 DNA: TGTGCCAGTAGTATTGGACAGGGTGGCAATCAGCCCCAGCATTTT
V gene: TRBV5-1; D gene: -; clone size: -; J gene: TRBJ1-4; CDR3 length: 16; CDR3 protein: CASKRGAGSTNEKLFF; CDR3 DNA: TGCGCCAGCAAACGGGGGGCAGGGTCGACTAATGAAAAACTGTTTTTT
V gene: TRBV7-2; D gene: -; clone size: -; J gene: TRBJ2-7; CDR3 length: 14; CDR3 protein: CASSLMTAEYEQYF; CDR3 DNA: TGTGCCAGCAGTTTGATGACAGCCGAATACGAACAGTACTTC
V gene: TRBV2; D gene: TRBD2; clone size: -; J gene: TRBJ2-1; CDR3 length: 14; CDR3 protein: CASSESREGDEQFF; CDR3 DNA: TGTGCCAGCAGTGAATCGCGGGAGGGGGATGAGCAGTTCTTC
V gene: TRBV9; D gene: -; clone size: -; J gene: TRBJ2-3; CDR3 length: 13; CDR3 protein: CASSVALEDTQYF; CDR3 DNA: TGTGCCAGCAGCGTAGCTCTGGAGGATACGCAGTATTTT
V gene: TRBV5-6; D gene: -; clone size: -; J gene: TRBJ2-2; CDR3 length: 14; CDR3 protein: CASSLLTYTGELFF; CDR3 DNA: TGTGCCAGCAGCTTGTTGACTTACACCGGGGAGCTGTTTTTT
V gene: TRBV6-5; D gene: TRBD1; clone size: -; J gene: TRBJ1-2; CDR3 length: 13; CDR3 protein: CASVATGDYGYTF; CDR3 DNA: TGTGCCAGCGTAGCCACAGGGGACTATGGCTACACCTTC
V gene: TRBV30; D gene: -; clone size: -; J gene: TRBJ2-4; CDR3 length: 14; CDR3 protein: CAWSVTGSKNIQYF; CDR3 DNA: TGTGCCTGGAGTGTAACGGGTTCCAAAAACATTCAGTACTTC
V gene: TRBV27; D gene: -; clone size: once; J gene: TRBJ1-2; CDR3 length: 13; CDR3 protein: CASSLRGGGGYTF; CDR3 DNA: TGTGCCAGCAGTTTAAGGGGTGGGGGGGGCTACACCTTC
V gene: TRBV4-2; D gene: TRBD2; clone size: -; J gene: TRBJ2-7; CDR3 length: 16; CDR3 protein: CASSPSRLADFYEQYF; CDR3 DNA: TGTGCCAGCAGCCCATCTCGACTAGCGGACTTCTACGAGCAGTACTTC
V gene: TRBV16; D gene: -; clone size: -; J gene: TRBJ2-7; CDR3 length: 16; CDR3 protein: CASRLGGTSGPYEQYF; CDR3 DNA: TGTGCCAGCCGCCTGGGAGGAACCTCGGGCCCCTACGAGCAGTACTTC
V gene: TRBV4-2; D gene: -; clone size: -; J gene: TRBJ2-5; CDR3 length: 12; CDR3 protein: CASSRTTETQYF; CDR3 DNA: TGTGCCAGCAGCCGAACTACTGAGACCCAGTACTTC
V gene: TRBV6-1; D gene: TRBD2; clone size: -; J gene: TRBJ2-7; CDR3 length: 16; CDR3 protein: CASSEIRVPSGRGENF; CDR3 DNA: TGTGCCAGCAGTGAAATTCGGGTTCCTAGCGGGAGAGGGGAAAACTTC
V gene: TRBV7-9; D gene: -; clone size: -; J gene: TRBJ2-3; CDR3 length: 12; CDR3 protein: CASSRDSNTQYF; CDR3 DNA: TGTGCCAGCAGCCGCGACAGCAATACGCAGTATTTT
V gene: TRBV6-5; D gene: TRBD2; clone size: -; J gene: TRBJ2-1; CDR3 length: 14; CDR3 protein: CASSSTRVAGLPFF; CDR3 DNA: TGTGCCAGCAGTTCAACCCGAGTAGCGGGGTTGCCGTTCTTC
V gene: TRBV5-6; D gene: TRBD1; clone size: once; J gene: TRBJ1-3; CDR3 length: 16; CDR3 protein: CASSLVPGGTGNTIYF; CDR3 DNA: TGTGCCAGCAGCTTGGTTCCAGGGGGCACTGGAAACACCATATATTTT
V gene: TRBV1; D gene: -; clone size: -; J gene: TRBJ2-2; CDR3 length: 13; CDR3 protein: CTSRYRNTGELFF; CDR3 DNA: TGCACCAGCAGGTACAGGAACACCGGGGAGCTGTTTTTT
V gene: TRBV6-5; D gene: -; clone size: -; J gene: TRBJ2-7; CDR3 length: 10; CDR3 protein: CASGGWEQYF; CDR3 DNA: TGTGCCTCTGGGGGGTGGGAGCAGTACTTC
V gene: TRBV4-2; D gene: TRBD2; clone size: -; J gene: TRBJ2-7; CDR3 length: 16; CDR3 protein: CASSRSSGKSSYEQYF; CDR3 DNA: TGTGCCAGCAGCCGGAGTAGCGGGAAGAGCTCCTACGAGCAGTACTTC